This note documents a single T cell receptor (beta chain) sequence. Its antigen target is currently unknown. No much larger clonotype is one base removed from it; base qualities were not supplied. This specimen comes from a study of blood T cell repertoires in COVID-19 (dated by TCRdb to 2019 to 2021). In terms of the full investigation: Samples from collaborators originated in the United States, Italy and Spain and spanned both the acute and convalescent phases of COVID-19. The prospective study material was composed of cDNA or gDNA derived from T cells, B-cell-depleted T cells, or PBMCs. The samples were drawn from two sources: the first 160 participants of the ongoing ImmuneRACE study, and 1,254 subjects contributed by 6 global collaborators. Subjects who had been exposed to COVID-19, were actively infected with it, or had recovered from it provided the deeply sampled blood TCRbeta repertoires that made up the dataset. The repertoires were made available in a free public database intended to serve as a resource for research on the immune response to SARS-CoV-2. Where available, HLA class I and class II types were taken from metadata supplied by the sample provider and were not determined by assay-based typing. Nearly every sample came with metadata listing a de-identified subject ID, COVID-19 status, age in years and sex.

Collaborating institutions collected whole blood in K2EDTA tubes following their own protocols. For TCRbeta analysis, collaborator samples were shipped as frozen whole blood, as isolated PBMCs, or as DNA extracted from either sample type. Overall study results and their limits: The quantity of clinical and demographic metadata differed by source and by participant and was supplied without curation.

TCRbeta CDR3 regions were amplified from genomic DNA by means of the immunoSEQ Assay, a bias-controlled multiplex PCR. The original pipeline was this. Nucleated cell counts per sample were estimated from amplification of reference gene primers within the assay. To quantify the absolute abundance of each unique TCRbeta CDR3 rearrangement, sequence reads were collapsed and filtered. For each sample, productive Simpson clonality was calculated as the square root of Simpson's diversity index across productive rearrangements. Imported from immuneACCESS, the table was reduced by TCRdb to in-frame sequences with V and J called. These copies leave out some clones; in studies compared against another copy, an unresolved V gene accounts for under half, and the cause of the remainder is not known. V and J calls and clone size are copied from that table; D and trimming were computed from the DNA. In all, the sample holds about 310,000 clones, and around 86% of those were seen once. The ten largest clonotypes hold 1% of the sample.

CDR1 and CDR2 (SGHRS, YFSETQ) derive from the germline V gene. V is clipped by 3 bases and J by 1 base, and the sequence between their germline boundaries is 25 bases long. The cysteine opens and the phenylalanine closes a CDR3 of 19 amino acids. Only the CDR3 DNA is retained, 57 bases long and in frame from the first base. The origin of this receptor is a man aged 50 to 60 with active or convalescent COVID-19. Sequences were obtained from peripheral blood. Recombination connected TRBV5-1 to TRBJ1-1, with TRBD1 perhaps the D gene, on 6 matching bases. The encoded CDR3 is CASSWTLAGAPGRNTEAFF. The sequence in DNA is TGCGCCAGCAGCTGGACATTAGCAGGGGCCCCCGGTCGGAACACTGAAGCTTTCTTT.